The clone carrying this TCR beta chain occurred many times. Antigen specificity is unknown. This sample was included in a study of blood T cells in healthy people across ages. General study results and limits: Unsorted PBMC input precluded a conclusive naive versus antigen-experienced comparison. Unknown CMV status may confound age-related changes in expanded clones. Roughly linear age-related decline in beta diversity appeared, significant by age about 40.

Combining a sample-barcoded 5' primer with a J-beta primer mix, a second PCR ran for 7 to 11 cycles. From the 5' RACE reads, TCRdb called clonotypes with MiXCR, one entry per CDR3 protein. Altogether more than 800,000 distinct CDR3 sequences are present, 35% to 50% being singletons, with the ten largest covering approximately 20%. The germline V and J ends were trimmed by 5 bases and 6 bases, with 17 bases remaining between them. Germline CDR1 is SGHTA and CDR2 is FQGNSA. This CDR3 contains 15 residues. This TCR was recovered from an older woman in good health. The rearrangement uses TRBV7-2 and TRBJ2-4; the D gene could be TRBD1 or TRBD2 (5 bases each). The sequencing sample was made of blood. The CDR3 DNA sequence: TGTGCCAGCAGCCAGTGGGGGATTTCGGGAAACATTCAGTACTTC. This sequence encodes CASSQWGISGNIQYF.